Below are 9 T cell receptor beta chains sequenced from a single sample in a study of blood T cells in healthy people across ages. Primers used in a second PCR of about 7 to 12 cycles were a sample-barcoded 5' primer and a J-beta primer mix. TCRdb reprocessed the 5' RACE reads via MiXCR and lists one record per CDR3 protein. This sample has 600,000 or so distinct CDR3 sequences, with 20% to 25% found just once. The sequencing input was blood. The receptor source for this set is a man between 65 and 85 years old in good health.

The rearrangement uses TRBV29-1 and TRBJ2-1, with D perhaps being TRBD1 or TRBD2 (5 bases each). The CDR3 runs 14 residues. Germline V gives CDR1 SQVTM, CDR2 ANQGSEA. V shed 6 bases and J shed 2 bases, with 14 bases lying between them. CDR3 nucleotide sequence: TGCAGCGTGCGCCGGGACGGCGCCTACAATGAGCAGTTCTTC. It yields the protein CSVRRDGAYNEQFF.

This clonotype was counted only a few times. This chain connects TRBV7-9 to TRBJ2-5; D possibly corresponds to TRBD2 (5 bases). With 2 bases removed from V and 5 bases from J, the gap between germline ends came to 12 bases. Germline loops: CDR1 SEHNR, CDR2 FQNEAQ (reference sequence). The CDR3 consists of 14 residues. Here the CDR3 reads CASSLPGSWETQYF. The CDR3 nucleotides are TGTGCCAGCAGCTTACCGGGAAGTTGGGAGACCCAGTACTTC.

This clonotype occurred a few times. The chain combines TRBV13 with TRBJ2-3, with D possibly TRBD2 on 5 matching bases. The CDR3 length is 14 residues. Trimming took 3 bases from V and 0 from J, leaving 7 bases between them. Germline assignment: CDR1 PRHDT and CDR2 FYEKMQ (reference sequence). In DNA form, the CDR3 reads TGTGCCAGCAGCTTTGGACTGAGCACAGATACGCAGTATTTT. Translation gives CASSFGLSTDTQYF.

This clonotype occurred a few times. This chain connects TRBV20-1 to TRBJ2-1; 8 bases line up with TRBD2. The CDR3 runs 14 residues. Trimming took 5 bases from V and 0 from J; bases not matched to a gene: 3. In germline, CDR1 is DFQATT, CDR2 SNEGSKA (reference sequence). The DNA of the CDR3 is TGCAGTGCTTTCACTAGCGGCTCCTACAATGAGCAGTTCTTC. It translates to CSAFTSGSYNEQFF.

The rearrangement uses TRBV21-1 and TRBJ2-7; TRBD2 is the table's D call and was not checked against the DNA. TRBV21-1 is reported as a pseudogene. The CDR3 extends over 19 amino acids. The CDR3 region has the DNA TGTGCCAGCAGCAAAGACGCGGCACTAGCGGGGTACAACTCCTACGAGCAGTACTTC. Translated, it gives CASSKDAALAGYNSYEQYF.

CDR3 in DNA: TGTGCCAGCAGAGACGTGACTAGGGACTCGACTTTCTTT. Translated, it gives CASRDVTRDSTFF. This chain connects TRBV6-5 to TRBJ1-1; a weak D match, TRBD1 (5 bases). From germline, CDR1 is MNHEY and CDR2 SVGAGI. The V gene lost 6 bases and the J gene lost 12 bases, with 20 bases spanning the gap. This CDR3 is 13 amino acids long.

This chain uses TRBV24-1 with TRBJ1-1; D not certain. V lost 5 bases and J lost 0, with 3 bases in between. The CDR3 has 12 residues. Germline V gene lookup returns CDR1 KGHDR and CDR2 SFDVKD. CDR3 residues: CATSGMNTEAFF. CDR3 DNA sequence: TGTGCCACCAGTGGGATGAACACTGAAGCTTTCTTT.

The rearrangement uses TRBV6-5 and TRBJ1-2; a weak D match, TRBD1 (5 bases). Trimming cost V 5 bases and J 3 bases, with 16 bases left between them. The CDR3 loop spans 15 amino acids. Germline V gene lookup returns CDR1 MNHEY and CDR2 SVGAGI. This CDR3 reads CASSTGGAIDYGYTF. The CDR3 DNA is TGTGCCAGCAGTACAGGAGGGGCAATTGACTATGGCTACACCTTC.

The chain's CDR3 is CASSDRQGSNEKLFF. The CDR3 nucleotides are TGTGCCAGCAGCGATCGACAGGGGTCTAATGAAAAACTGTTTTTT. The chain combines TRBV2 with TRBJ1-4; 8 bases match TRBD1. The CDR3 spans 15 residues. Germline lookup yields CDR1 SNHLY and CDR2 FYNNEI. V shed 6 bases, J shed 3 bases, and the junction held 6 bases outside the gene matches.